The sequence of this T cell receptor (beta chain) was determined in a study of human T cells and chemical hapten exposure. CDR1 and CDR2 (germline): GTSNPN, SVGIG (reference sequence). The CDR3 extends over 13 amino acids. The V and J ends lost 2 bases and 4 bases respectively, with 11 bases between them. Noted time point: patch test 2, 6 weeks after DPC sensitization. The sample's treatment: therapeutic diphenylcyclopropenone sensitization with weekly scalp DPC. In this sample, this clonotype turned up a few times. In the authors' methods: Samples held a median of around 100,000 TCRs, range about 20,000–690,600. MiXCR, run by TCRdb on the RACE reads, gives a single entry per CDR3 protein. The authors' filters were not applied to this entry. The sample carries about 84,000 distinct CDR3 sequences, about 10% recorded once.

This clonotype originated in a woman aged 50 to 60 with alopecia areata. Some clones in this sample may be carry-over from other donors' samples. The chain is built from TRBV30 and TRBJ1-1; D perhaps matches TRBD1 (5 bases). This sample comprised whole blood, obtained in connection with sensitization to the hapten diphenylcyclopropenone (DPC). The DNA for the CDR3 is TGTGCCTGGAGTACAAACGGGGGCACTGAAGCTTTCTTT. Translating gives CAWSTNGGTEAFF. The full variable domain, with the rest looked up from reference TRBV30 and TRBJ1-1, is SQTIHQWPATLVQPVGSPLSLECTVEGTSNPNLYWYRQAAGRGLQLLFYSVGIGQISSEVPQNLSASRPQDRQFILSSKKLLLSDSGFYLCAWSTNGGTEAFFGQGTRLTVV.